The rows below give T cell receptor beta chains drawn from one sample of a study of shared clonotypes between healthy human individuals. TCRdb keeps only in-frame clones here, not all; method: immunoSEQ multiplex PCR. The sample consists of about 870,000 clones, 90% to 95% of them appearing once. The sequenced material came from naive CD8+ T cells sorted from blood. The source of these receptors is a young man in good health. Each CDR3 is given with its conserved first and last residue. A D gene is named only where the DNA matches it firmly. Clone size is not always given. Where it is, it says once, few, many or a class for expanded clones.

>TRBJ1-5|NA|TRBV6-6|NA
TGTGCCAGCAGTTACTCGACTGTGACCAATCAGCCCCAGCATTTT
CASSYSTVTNQPQHF
>TRBJ2-7|NA|TRBV28|TRBD2
TGTGCCAGCAGTTTTCCAGGGGGACTAGCGGGAGACTACGAGCAGTACTTC
CASSFPGGLAGDYEQYF
>TRBJ1-4|once|TRBV30|NA
TGTGCCTGGACCATCGGGCTCAATGAAAAACTGTTTTTT
CAWTIGLNEKLFF
>TRBJ1-4|NA|TRBV19|TRBD1
TGTGCCAGTAGTATCACTCCAGGACAGGGACTTTTTTTT
CASSITPGQGLFF
>TRBJ2-1|NA|TRBV9|TRBD2
TGTGCCAGCAGCGTCTACGGTGGGGACTACTACAATGAGCAGTTCTTC
CASSVYGGDYYNEQFF
>TRBJ2-7|NA|TRBV27|TRBD1
TGTGCCAGCAGTTTATGGGGACAGGGCGCAAACGAGCAGTACTTC
CASSLWGQGANEQYF
>TRBJ1-2|NA|TRBV28|NA
TGTGCCAGCAGACCTCCCGGGACGCCTACAATTGATGGCTACACCTTC
CASRPPGTPTIDGYTF
>TRBJ2-1|NA|TRBV6-4|TRBD2
TGTGCCAGCAGTGGTATCGGACTAGCGGGAGTGGGTGAGCAGTTCTTC
CASSGIGLAGVGEQFF
>TRBJ2-3|NA|TRBV9|NA
TGTGCCAGCAGCCCGTGGGACCGCACAGATACGCAGTATTTT
CASSPWDRTDTQYF
>TRBJ2-7|NA|TRBV28|NA
TGTGCCAGCTGTAGTCCGTCCTACGAGCAGTACTTC
CASCSPSYEQYF
>TRBJ2-7|NA|TRBV7-8|NA
TGTGCCAGCAGCTTAGGGACTCCTCGGAGCTCCTACGAGCAGTACTTC
CASSLGTPRSSYEQYF
>TRBJ2-7|NA|TRBV4-3|TRBD1
TGCGCCAGCAGCCAAGCCTACAGGGGGGACTACGAGCAGTACTTC
CASSQAYRGDYEQYF
>TRBJ2-5|NA|TRBV11-3|NA
TGTGCCAGCAGCTTAGGGGGACAAGGGAAGGGAGAGACCCAGTACTTC
CASSLGGQGKGETQYF
>TRBJ2-1|NA|TRBV11-3|NA
TGTGCCAGCAGCTCCCTGAGTAGCGCCGCCTACAATGAGCAGTTCTTC
CASSSLSSAAYNEQFF
>TRBJ1-2|once|TRBV13|TRBD1
TGTGCCAGCAGCTTTCAGGGGGCAGTCTATGGCTACACCTTC
CASSFQGAVYGYTF
>TRBJ2-1|NA|TRBV4-1|TRBD2
TGCGCCAGCAGTCACCCAGGGCGGGAGTATGAGCAGTTCTTC
CASSHPGREYEQFF
>TRBJ2-6|NA|TRBV7-7|NA
TGTGCTAGCAGTCAATCCACATGGGCTGGGGCCAACGTCCTGACTTTC
CASSQSTWAGANVLTF
>TRBJ2-3|NA|TRBV7-9|NA
TGTGCCAGCAGCTTGGGGGGCGTGACAGATACGCAGTATTTT
CASSLGGVTDTQYF
>TRBJ2-4|NA|TRBV29-1|TRBD1
TGCAGCGTTCCCGGGACAGGGAACATTCAGTACTTC
CSVPGTGNIQYF
>TRBJ2-1|NA|TRBV10-1|NA
TGCGCCAGCAGTGATCCCTCCTACAATGAGCAGTTCTTC
CASSDPSYNEQFF
>TRBJ2-7|NA|TRBV28|NA
TGTGCCAGCAGTTCCATCGACATCACCTACGAGCAGTACTTC
CASSSIDITYEQYF
>TRBJ2-2|NA|TRBV4-3|NA
TGCGCCAGCAGCCAAGTTGTCGAGAACACCGGGGAGCTGTTTTTT
CASSQVVENTGELFF
>TRBJ2-7|NA|TRBV4-1|TRBD2
TGCGCCAGCAGTTTCCTAGCGGGAGATTACGAGCAGTACTTC
CASSFLAGDYEQYF
>TRBJ2-7|NA|TRBV15|NA
TGTGCCACCAGCGGGGGACTGAACTACGAGCAGTACTTC
CATSGGLNYEQYF
>TRBJ1-3|once|TRBV2|NA
TGTGCCAGCAGTCTGCCAGAGGCTGGAAACACCATATATTTT
CASSLPEAGNTIYF
>TRBJ2-3|NA|TRBV7-9|NA
TGTGCCACTACCCTCGGGACACCCATTAGCACAGATACGCAGTATTTT
CATTLGTPISTDTQYF
>TRBJ1-4|NA|TRBV7-9|TRBD1
TGTGCCAGCAGCCCCGGGACAGGCTCCCGGTTGGGTGGGAAACTGTTTTTT
CASSPGTGSRLGGKLFF
>TRBJ2-3|NA|TRBV29-1|TRBD2
TGCAGCACGACAGCGGGAGGCACAGATACGCAGTATTTT
CSTTAGGTDTQYF
>TRBJ2-5|NA|TRBV6-5|TRBD1
TGTGCCAGCAGCCTCGGGACAGGGGCCCAGTACTTC
CASSLGTGAQYF
>TRBJ2-7|NA|TRBV7-9|NA
TGTGCCAGCAGCTTAGGGGCAGGGGACGGACGGGGGCAGTACTTC
CASSLGAGDGRGQYF
>TRBJ2-3|NA|TRBV7-9|TRBD2
TGTGCCAGCAAGAAAAGCGGGAGCGTGACAGATACGCAGTATTTT
CASKKSGSVTDTQYF
>TRBJ2-5|NA|TRBV4-2|NA
TGTGCCAGCAGCCCGAACGCCTGGACCCAGTACTTC
CASSPNAWTQYF
>TRBJ2-7|few|TRBV11-2|NA
TGTGCCAGCAGCTCGGTCCTCTCCTACGAGCAGTACTTC
CASSSVLSYEQYF
>TRBJ2-7|NA|TRBV29-1|TRBD2
TGCAGCGTGGAAGCGGGAGGATCCTACGAGCAGTACTTC
CSVEAGGSYEQYF
>TRBJ2-1|NA|TRBV5-1|TRBD2
TGCGCCAGCAGCCCGGGGACTAGCGTCTCCTACAATGAGCAGTTCTTC
CASSPGTSVSYNEQFF
>TRBJ2-5|once|TRBV5-5|NA
TGTGCCAGCAGCTTGGTACAGAGAGAGACCCAGTACTTC
CASSLVQRETQYF
>TRBJ2-2|NA|TRBV11-2|NA
TGTGCCAGCAGCTCAGAAGAGCGGGCGACCGGGGAGCTGTTTTTT
CASSSEERATGELFF
>TRBJ2-3|NA|TRBV28|NA
TGTGCCAGCAGCTCTCCCCTTATGACGTCATCAGGCACAGATACGCAGTATTTT
CASSSPLMTSSGTDTQYF
>TRBJ2-7|NA|TRBV29-1|TRBD2
TGCAGCGTTGAAACACTAGCGGATGAAACCTACGAGCAGTACTTC
CSVETLADETYEQYF
>TRBJ2-1|NA|TRBV19|TRBD2
TGTGCCAGCCCGCCAGAGGTACCAGCGGGATTATCACACAGCTCCTACAATGAGCAGTTCTTC
CASPPEVPAGLSHSSYNEQFF
>TRBJ2-7|NA|TRBV7-6|TRBD2
TGTGCCAGCAGCCCCACTAGCGGGAATTCCTACGAGCAGTACTTC
CASSPTSGNSYEQYF
>TRBJ2-7|NA|TRBV7-9|NA
TGTGCCAGCAGTTGGGGGACGGTGTACGAGCAGTACTTC
CASSWGTVYEQYF
>TRBJ2-5|NA|TRBV27|NA
TGTGCCAGCAGTTCCAGGCCCCAAGAGACCCAGTACTTC
CASSSRPQETQYF
>TRBJ2-7|NA|TRBV30|TRBD1
TGTGCCTGGAGTGCCAGGGGGCGACGGGGAGAGCAGTACTTC
CAWSARGRRGEQYF
>TRBJ1-4|NA|TRBV10-2|NA
TGCGCCAGCAGACAGGGACTTATGAAGATAGCAACTAATGAAAAACTGTTTTTT
CASRQGLMKIATNEKLFF
>TRBJ2-2|NA|TRBV27|NA
TGTGCCAGCAGCGGCTTACAGGGGAACACCGGGGAGCTGTTTTTT
CASSGLQGNTGELFF
>TRBJ2-1|NA|TRBV7-9|NA
TGTGCCAGCAGCTTAGGTGCCAGGTTCAATGAGCAGTTCTTC
CASSLGARFNEQFF
>TRBJ2-7|NA|TRBV14|TRBD2
TGTGCCAGCAGCCTCAGCGGGAGGGCCTACGAGCAGTACTTC
CASSLSGRAYEQYF
>TRBJ1-1|NA|TRBV7-9|NA
TGTGCCAGCAGCCCAAGAGGGCAGGGCAGAACTGAAGCTTTCTTT
CASSPRGQGRTEAFF
>TRBJ1-4|NA|TRBV7-9|NA
TGTGCCAGCAGCTTAGTAGACAGCGGACCAACTAATGAAAAACTGTTTTTT
CASSLVDSGPTNEKLFF
>TRBJ2-7|NA|TRBV5-1|NA
TGCGCCAGCAGTCTCGTGACGGGCACCTACGAGCAGTACTTC
CASSLVTGTYEQYF
>TRBJ2-3|few|TRBV13|NA
TGTGCCAGCAGCCAAACAGATACGCAGTATTTT
CASSQTDTQYF
>TRBJ1-5|NA|TRBV5-8|TRBD1
TGTGCCAGCAGGCTCCTTCCCCCACAGGGGGCGTTTGACAATCAGCCCCAGCATTTT
CASRLLPPQGAFDNQPQHF
>TRBJ2-7|NA|TRBV28|NA
TGTGCCAGCAGTTTAGGGCCGAGAACAGCCTACGAGCAGTACTTC
CASSLGPRTAYEQYF
>TRBJ2-2|NA|TRBV18|NA
TGTGCCAGCTCACCATTGGGGGATGGAGCCGGGGAGCTGTTTTTT
CASSPLGDGAGELFF